This TCR beta chain was observed in a study of Graves' ophthalmopathy and Graves' hyperthyroidism. A word on this clonotype: Its matching antigen is unknown. The junction departs from germline at one end; a sequencing error may be responsible.

Amplification of TCR beta CDR3 regions used RNA transcripts. After a first-round RT-PCR with HTBI primers, a second-round multiplex PCR was run. TCRdb re-analysed the multiplex PCR reads in MiXCR, keeping a single row per CDR3 protein. The data show over a million distinct CDR3 sequences, about 38% seen once. Recruitment covered hyperthyroidism patients aged 18 to 65 whose new diagnosis was of under 2 months' duration. There are 15 residues in the CDR3. Germline-derived CDR1 and CDR2 are SGHVS and FQNEAQ. Whole-study findings and limits: With about 87% sensitivity and around 80% specificity, a 13-signature model separated ophthalmopathy from stable hyperthyroidism. Blood also contained most of the expanded thyroid clonotypes above 0.001 frequency. Ophthalmopathy progression was predicted by the model at 70.59% sensitivity and about 79% specificity.

The sequencing input was peripheral blood or thyroid tissue (not recorded which). The origin of this receptor is an adult man with Graves' hyperthyroidism. V is TRBV7-8 and J is TRBJ1-6; the match to TRBD1 covers 10 bases. CDR3 DNA: TGTGCCAGCAGAGGGGACAGGGGACGTAATTCACCCCCCCACTTT. Translating gives CASRGDRGRNSPPHF.